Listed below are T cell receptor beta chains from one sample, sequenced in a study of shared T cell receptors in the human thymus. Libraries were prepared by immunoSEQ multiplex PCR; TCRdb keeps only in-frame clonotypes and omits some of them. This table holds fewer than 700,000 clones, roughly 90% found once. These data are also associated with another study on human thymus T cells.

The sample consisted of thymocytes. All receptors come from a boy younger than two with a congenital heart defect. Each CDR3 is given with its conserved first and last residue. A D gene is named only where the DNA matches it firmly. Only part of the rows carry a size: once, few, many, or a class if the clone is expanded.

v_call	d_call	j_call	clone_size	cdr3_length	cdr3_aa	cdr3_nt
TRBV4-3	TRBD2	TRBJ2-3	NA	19	CASSPGSPRAGGPVDTQYF	TGCGCCAGCAGCCCCGGAAGCCCCAGGGCGGGAGGGCCGGTAGATACGCAGTATTTT
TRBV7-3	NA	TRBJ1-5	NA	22	CASRLRAGADFWVIMRNQPQHF	TGTGCCAGCAGATTACGGGCGGGGGCCGATTTCTGGGTCATAATGCGCAATCAGCCCCAGCATTTT
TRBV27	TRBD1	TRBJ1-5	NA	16	CASSFSADRGGQPQHF	TGTGCCAGCAGTTTTTCGGCCGACAGGGGAGGTCAGCCCCAGCATTTT
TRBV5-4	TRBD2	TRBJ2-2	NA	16	CASSLAGGPPTGELFF	TGTGCCAGCAGCTTAGCGGGAGGGCCCCCCACCGGGGAGCTGTTTTTT
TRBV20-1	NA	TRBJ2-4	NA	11	CSARRNAIKYF	TGCAGTGCTAGACGAAACGCTATTAAGTACTTC
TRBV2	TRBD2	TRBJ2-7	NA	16	CASSEERESWSREQYF	TGTGCCAGCAGTGAGGAGCGGGAGTCATGGTCTAGGGAGCAGTACTTC
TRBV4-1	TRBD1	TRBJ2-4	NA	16	CASSPWDRVTKNIQYF	TGCGCCAGCAGCCCTTGGGACAGGGTGACCAAAAACATTCAGTACTTC
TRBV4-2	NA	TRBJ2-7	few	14	CASSQVDRVHEQYF	TGTGCCAGCAGCCAAGTCGATCGCGTCCACGAGCAGTACTTC
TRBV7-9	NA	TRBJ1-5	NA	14	CASSSWGDNQPQHF	TGTGCCAGCAGCTCCTGGGGGGACAATCAGCCCCAGCATTTT
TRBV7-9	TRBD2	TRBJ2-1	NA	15	CASSLGGTSGNEQFF	TGTGCCAGCAGCCTAGGGGGGACTAGCGGCAATGAGCAGTTCTTC
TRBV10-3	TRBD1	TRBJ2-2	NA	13	CANRDRPTGELFF	TGTGCCAACCGGGACAGGCCCACCGGGGAGCTGTTTTTT
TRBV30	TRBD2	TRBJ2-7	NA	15	CAWSVKTSGRYEQYF	TGTGCCTGGAGTGTAAAGACTTCCGGGAGGTACGAGCAGTACTTC
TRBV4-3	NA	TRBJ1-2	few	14	CASSQSGTPYGYTF	TGCGCCAGCAGCCAATCCGGGACACCTTATGGCTACACCTTC
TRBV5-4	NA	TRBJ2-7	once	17	CASSLSVRRGVSYEQYF	TGTGCCAGCAGCTTGAGCGTCCGGAGGGGAGTCTCCTACGAGCAGTACTTC
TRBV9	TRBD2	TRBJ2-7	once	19	CASSVALAGGLRSSYEQYF	TGTGCCAGCAGCGTAGCCCTAGCGGGAGGGCTCCGGAGCTCCTACGAGCAGTACTTC
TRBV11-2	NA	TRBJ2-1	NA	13	CASSLNRDNEQFF	TGTGCCAGCAGCCTCAACAGGGACAATGAGCAGTTCTTC
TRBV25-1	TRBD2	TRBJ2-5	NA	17	CASRVPGLAGGPQTQYF	TGTGCCAGCAGGGTCCCGGGACTAGCGGGAGGGCCGCAGACCCAGTACTTC
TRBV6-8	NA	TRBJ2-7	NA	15	CASSYSSFPPYEQYF	TGTGCCAGCAGTTACTCGAGCTTTCCCCCCTACGAGCAGTACTTC
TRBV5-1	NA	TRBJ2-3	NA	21	CASSRVDGQTPVGRYTDTQYF	TGCGCCAGCAGCCGTGTAGACGGACAGACCCCTGTAGGCCGGTACACAGATACGCAGTATTTT
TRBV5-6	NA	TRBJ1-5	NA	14	CASSLGQANQPQHF	TGTGCCAGCAGCTTGGGACAGGCTAATCAGCCCCAGCATTTT
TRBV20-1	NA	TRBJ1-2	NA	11	CSAHYNYGYTF	TGCAGTGCTCACTATAACTATGGCTACACCTTC
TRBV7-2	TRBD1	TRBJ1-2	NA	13	CASSWDRGYGYTF	TGTGCCAGCAGCTGGGACAGGGGGTATGGCTACACCTTC
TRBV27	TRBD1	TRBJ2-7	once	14	CASGGDRAPYEQYF	TGTGCCAGCGGGGGAGACAGGGCCCCCTACGAGCAGTACTTC
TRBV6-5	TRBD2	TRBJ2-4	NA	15	CASSLIRLAGNIQYF	TGTGCCAGCAGTCTTATCCGACTAGCGGGTAACATTCAGTACTTC
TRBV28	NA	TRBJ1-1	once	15	CASSLRRGGNTEAFF	TGTGCCAGCAGTTTACGCAGGGGTGGGAACACTGAAGCTTTCTTT
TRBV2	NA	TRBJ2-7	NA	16	CASSEVGEAPGYEQYF	TGTGCCAGCAGTGAAGTCGGGGAGGCCCCCGGGTACGAGCAGTACTTC
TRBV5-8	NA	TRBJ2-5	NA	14	CASSLFPIGETQYF	TGTGCCAGCAGCTTGTTTCCTATCGGAGAGACCCAGTACTTC
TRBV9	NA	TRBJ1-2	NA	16	CASSAAPGSGGGGYTF	TGTGCCAGCAGCGCTGCCCCCGGATCGGGGGGCGGTGGCTACACCTTC
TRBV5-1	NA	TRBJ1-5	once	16	CASSSCRTGSNQPQHF	TGCGCCAGCAGCTCATGTCGGACGGGGAGCAATCAGCCCCAGCATTTT
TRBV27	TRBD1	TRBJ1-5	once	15	CASRPKTGSNQPQHF	TGTGCCAGCAGACCAAAGACAGGGAGCAATCAGCCCCAGCATTTT
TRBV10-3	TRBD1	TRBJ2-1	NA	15	CAISRGQGVSNEQFF	TGTGCCATCAGTAGAGGACAGGGGGTATCCAATGAGCAGTTCTTC
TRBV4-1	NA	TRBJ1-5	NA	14	CASSRGPRNQPQHF	TGCGCCAGCAGCAGGGGTCCTCGCAATCAGCCCCAGCATTTT
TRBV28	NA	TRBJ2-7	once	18	CASSLCASGVKTNYEQYF	TGTGCCAGCAGTTTATGCGCAAGTGGAGTTAAAACCAACTACGAGCAGTACTTC
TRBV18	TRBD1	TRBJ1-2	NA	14	CASSPMDRVYGYTF	TGTGCCAGCTCACCAATGGACAGGGTCTATGGCTACACCTTC
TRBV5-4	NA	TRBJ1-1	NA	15	CASSLDGIQGTEAFF	TGTGCCAGCAGCCTGGACGGGATTCAAGGAACTGAAGCTTTCTTT
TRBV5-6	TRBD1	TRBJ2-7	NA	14	CASSHTGGSYEQYF	TGTGCCAGCAGCCACACAGGGGGTTCCTACGAGCAGTACTTC
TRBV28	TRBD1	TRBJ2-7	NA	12	CASSSQGSGQYF	TGTGCCAGCAGTTCACAGGGGTCTGGGCAGTACTTC
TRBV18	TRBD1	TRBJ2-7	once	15	CASSTPGQGFSEQYF	TGTGCCAGCTCAACTCCGGGACAGGGGTTCAGCGAGCAGTACTTC
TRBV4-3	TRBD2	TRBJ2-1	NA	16	CASSRRSGLAGVEQFF	TGCGCCAGCAGCCGACGATCGGGACTAGCGGGAGTTGAGCAGTTCTTC